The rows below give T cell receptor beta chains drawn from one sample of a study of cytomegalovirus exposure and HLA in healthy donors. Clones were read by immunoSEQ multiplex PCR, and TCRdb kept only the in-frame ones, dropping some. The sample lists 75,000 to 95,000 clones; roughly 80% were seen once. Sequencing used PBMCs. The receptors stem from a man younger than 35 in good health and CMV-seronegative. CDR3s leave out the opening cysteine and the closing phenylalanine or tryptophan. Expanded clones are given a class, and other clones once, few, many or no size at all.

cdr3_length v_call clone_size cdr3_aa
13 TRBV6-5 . ASSYRNTGVGGYT
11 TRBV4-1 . ASSLAGDTEAF
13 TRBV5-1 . ASSLPRGDWTEAF
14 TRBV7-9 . ASSLPTGPPQETQY
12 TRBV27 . ASSWGQGIGEQY
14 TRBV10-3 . AISEPTGGNPYEQY
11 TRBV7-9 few ASSPGRYGGYT
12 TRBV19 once ASMGLLSTDTQY
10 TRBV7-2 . ASSPQTGKAF
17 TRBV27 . ASSSGLAGGLGNTGELF
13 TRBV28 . ASRLAGGVYNEQF
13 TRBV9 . ASSLTSAPTDTQY
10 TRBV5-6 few ASSLLASEQY
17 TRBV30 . AWSVRISREGPNQETQY
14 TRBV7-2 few ASSSEASDTPGEQY
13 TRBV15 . ATSGLRESGNTIY
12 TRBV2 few ASSGDRNNYGYT
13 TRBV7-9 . ASSFGASGQETQY
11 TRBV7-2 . ASSLNRNTEAF
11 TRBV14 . ASSSPLGEKLF
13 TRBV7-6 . ASSTQPGLVSAWF
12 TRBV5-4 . ASRLAGGLYEQY
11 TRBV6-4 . ASSESVNNEQF
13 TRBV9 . ASSVGTGGTGELF
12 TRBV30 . AWSFGGSNQPQH
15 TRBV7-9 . ASSARLRDRGADTQY
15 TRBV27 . ASSLVGGAGGVNEQF
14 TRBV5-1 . ASTQIRQGARETQY